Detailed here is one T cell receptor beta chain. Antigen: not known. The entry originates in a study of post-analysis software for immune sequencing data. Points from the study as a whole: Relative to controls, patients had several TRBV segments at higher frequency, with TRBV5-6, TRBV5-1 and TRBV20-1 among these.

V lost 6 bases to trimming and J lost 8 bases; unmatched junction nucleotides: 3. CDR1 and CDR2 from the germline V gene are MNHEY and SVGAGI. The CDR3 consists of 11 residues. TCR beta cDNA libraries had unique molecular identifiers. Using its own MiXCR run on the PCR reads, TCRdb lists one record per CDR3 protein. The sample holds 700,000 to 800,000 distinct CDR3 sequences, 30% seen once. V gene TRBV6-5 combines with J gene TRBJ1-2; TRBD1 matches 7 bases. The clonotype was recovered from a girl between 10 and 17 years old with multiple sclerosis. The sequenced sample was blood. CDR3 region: CASRTQGGYTF. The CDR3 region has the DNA TGTGCCAGCAGGACACAGGGGGGCTACACCTTC.